The rows below give T cell receptor beta chains drawn from one sample of a study of blood T cell repertoires in COVID-19. Profiled with immunoSEQ multiplex PCR; TCRdb holds only in-frame clones, not every one. The sample lists 150,000 or so clones; approximately 81% were seen once. Sequenced sample: PBMCs or T cells enriched from blood (not recorded which). These receptors were taken from a woman between 50 and 59 years old who had recovered from COVID-19. The CDR3 runs from the conserved cysteine through the conserved F or W. The D gene is left open where the match is weak. Expanded clones are given a class, and other clones once, few, many or no size at all.

clone size: NA
V gene: TRBV9
D gene: NA
J gene: TRBJ1-4
CDR3 DNA: TGTGCCAGCAGCGTAGGAGGCGCAACTAATGAAAAACTGTTTTTT
CDR3 protein: CASSVGGATNEKLFF

clone size: once
V gene: TRBV19
D gene: TRBD1
J gene: TRBJ1-1
CDR3 DNA: TGTGCCAGTAATGAAGACAGGGCCTGGTCTGAAGCTTTCTTT
CDR3 protein: CASNEDRAWSEAFF

clone size: NA
V gene: TRBV5-1
D gene: TRBD1
J gene: TRBJ2-3
CDR3 DNA: TGCGCCAGCAGCTTCCGTTCGCCCGACAGGGGGGGGGCAGATACGCAGTATTTT
CDR3 protein: CASSFRSPDRGGADTQYF

clone size: few
V gene: TRBV5-4
D gene: NA
J gene: TRBJ1-5
CDR3 DNA: TGTGCCAGCAGCTCACAGGGAAGCAATCAGCCCCAGCATTTT
CDR3 protein: CASSSQGSNQPQHF

clone size: NA
V gene: TRBV7-8
D gene: NA
J gene: TRBJ1-6
CDR3 DNA: TGTGCCAGCAGCTTAGCGAGCACAGCAAATAATTCACCCCTCCACTTT
CDR3 protein: CASSLASTANNSPLHF

clone size: few
V gene: TRBV10-3
D gene: TRBD2
J gene: TRBJ2-3
CDR3 DNA: TGTGCCATCAGTGAGTCAAGGACTAGCGGGAGCCCAGATACGCAGTATTTT
CDR3 protein: CAISESRTSGSPDTQYF

clone size: NA
V gene: TRBV7-2
D gene: TRBD2
J gene: TRBJ2-3
CDR3 DNA: TGTGCCAGCAGCCAGCTAGCGGGGGTCAGTAATTTT
CDR3 protein: CASSQLAGVSNF

clone size: NA
V gene: TRBV5-6
D gene: NA
J gene: TRBJ2-1
CDR3 DNA: TGTGCCAGCGGGTCACAGGCACTTGACTACAATGAGCAGTTCTTC
CDR3 protein: CASGSQALDYNEQFF

clone size: NA
V gene: TRBV19
D gene: TRBD1
J gene: TRBJ2-7
CDR3 DNA: TGTGCCAGTAGTATAGTGAGGACAGGGGTTGGCGAGCAGTACTTC
CDR3 protein: CASSIVRTGVGEQYF

clone size: NA
V gene: TRBV25-1
D gene: NA
J gene: TRBJ1-1
CDR3 DNA: TGTGCCAGCAGTGATGTCCCAACAATGGCTTTCTTT
CDR3 protein: CASSDVPTMAFF

clone size: NA
V gene: TRBV5-1
D gene: TRBD2
J gene: TRBJ2-3
CDR3 DNA: TGCGCCAGCAGCTTGGGGGCCCTAGCGGTGTCAGATACGCAGTATTTT
CDR3 protein: CASSLGALAVSDTQYF

clone size: NA
V gene: TRBV12-3/TRBV12-4
D gene: NA
J gene: TRBJ2-1
CDR3 DNA: TGTGCCAGCACAGACTTAGGTCGGGATGAGCAGTTCTTC
CDR3 protein: CASTDLGRDEQFF

clone size: NA
V gene: TRBV18
D gene: NA
J gene: TRBJ1-4
CDR3 DNA: TGTGCCAGCTCACCCACCAGACAGGAATTCTTGTTTTTT
CDR3 protein: CASSPTRQEFLFF

clone size: NA
V gene: TRBV7-8
D gene: NA
J gene: TRBJ1-5
CDR3 DNA: TGTGCCAGCAGCTTTGCGGGTCTCAACCAGCCCCAGCATTTT
CDR3 protein: CASSFAGLNQPQHF

clone size: NA
V gene: TRBV28
D gene: NA
J gene: TRBJ1-5
CDR3 DNA: TGTGCCAGCATATCGGGGTGGTATCAGCCCCAGCATTTT
CDR3 protein: CASISGWYQPQHF